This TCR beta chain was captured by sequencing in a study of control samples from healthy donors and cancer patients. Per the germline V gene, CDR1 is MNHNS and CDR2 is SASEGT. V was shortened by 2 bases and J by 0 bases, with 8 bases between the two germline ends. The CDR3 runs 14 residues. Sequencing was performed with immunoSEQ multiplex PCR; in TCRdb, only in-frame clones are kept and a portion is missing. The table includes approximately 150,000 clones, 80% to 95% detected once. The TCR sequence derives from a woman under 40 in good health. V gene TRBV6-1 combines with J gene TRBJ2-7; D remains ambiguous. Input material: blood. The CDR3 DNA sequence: TGTGCCAGCAGTGAAACGTATAGCTCCTACGAGCAGTACTTC. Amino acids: CASSETYSSYEQYF.